The 11 T cell receptor beta chains below all came from one sample that was sequenced in a study of brain T cells in children with intractable seizures. Profiled with immunoSEQ multiplex PCR; TCRdb holds only in-frame clones, not every one. The table has about 340,000 clones, over 90% seen once. Indicated time point: blood from clinic visit 5 months post-surgery; TSC patient then seizure free. The source material was peripheral blood, sampled roughly 5 months after surgery. The receptors were gathered from a boy under two years old with tuberous sclerosis and intractable seizures.

The chain links TRBV19 to TRBJ1-3; no clear D. This CDR3 contains 14 residues. Germline lookup yields CDR1 LNHDA and CDR2 SQIVND (reference sequence). Trimming stripped 3 bases from V and 2 bases from J, with 8 bases between. CDR3 DNA sequence: TGTGCCAGTAGTATTGGTCGGGCTGGAAACACCATATATTTT. It encodes CASSIGRAGNTIYF.

The chain uses TRBV21-1 and TRBJ2-1; the D segment call TRBD2 is taken from the table without a DNA check. TRBV21-1 is assigned pseudogene status. CDR3 size: 15 residues. CDR3 sequence (DNA): TGTGCCAGCAGCAAAGAGGGGGGAGGGGGCAATGAGCAGTTCTTC. The encoded protein is CASSKEGGGGNEQFF.

The gene calls are TRBV9 and TRBJ1-2; D is unresolved. The germline gives CDR1 SGDLS, CDR2 YYNGEE. V was clipped by 0 bases and J by 3 bases, with 12 bases between them. This CDR3 has 15 amino acids. The CDR3 nucleotides are TGTGCCAGCAGCGTAGGGACTTTTGGGGACTATGGCTACACCTTC. This encodes CASSVGTFGDYGYTF.

The genes are TRBV30 and TRBJ1-1; TRBD1 agrees at 8 bases. CDR1 and CDR2 from the germline V gene are GTSNPN and SVGIG (reference sequence). Germline trimming cut 3 bases from V and 3 bases from J; bases unmatched to any gene: 3. CDR3 length: 13 residues. The DNA for the CDR3 is TGTGCCTGGAGGTCGACAGGGGACACTGAAGCTTTCTTT. This codes for CAWRSTGDTEAFF.

J is TRBJ1-5 and V is TRBV19, with a tentative D call TRBD1 (5 bases). The V end lost 5 bases, the J end lost 3 bases, and 14 bases lay between the germline ends. Germline V CDR1 and CDR2: LNHDA, SQIVND (reference sequence). This CDR3 spans 15 amino acids. The CDR3 reads CASSAEGTINQPQHF. The DNA for the CDR3 is TGTGCCAGTAGTGCAGAGGGGACTATCAATCAGCCCCAGCATTTT.

The V gene is TRBV6-2 or TRBV6-3, the J gene TRBJ2-1, with 7 bases matching TRBD1. Germline lookup yields CDR1 MNHEY and CDR2 SVGEGT. This CDR3 spans 15 amino acids. V lost 2 bases to trimming and J lost 4 bases; unmatched junction nucleotides: 5. The DNA of the CDR3 is TGTGCCAGCAGTTACAGGGGGCGGGTGTACAATGAGCAGTTCTTC. The encoded protein is CASSYRGRVYNEQFF.

The V and J genes are TRBV5-1 and TRBJ2-7; 8 nucleotides align to TRBD1. V trimming: 7 bases; J trimming: 6 bases; junction bases outside the gene matches: 9. Germline-derived CDR1 and CDR2 are SGHRS and YFSETQ. The CDR3 extends over 13 amino acids. The CDR3 here is CASGYLDRAEQYF. Written as DNA, the CDR3 is TGCGCCAGCGGGTACCTGGACAGGGCCGAGCAGTACTTC.

The chain recombines TRBV5-1 with TRBJ2-2, with D possibly being TRBD2 (5 bases). Germline V gene lookup returns CDR1 SGHRS and CDR2 YFSETQ. This CDR3 comprises 13 residues. With 2 bases removed from V and 6 bases from J, the gap between germline ends came to 8 bases. The CDR3 loop reads CASSLGLAGELFF. The CDR3 bases are TGCGCCAGCAGCTTAGGACTTGCCGGGGAGCTGTTTTTT.

The chain is built from TRBV25-1 and TRBJ1-2; D unclear. V was cut by 1 base and J by 4 bases, with 7 bases left in between. The CDR3 consists of 13 residues. The germline gives CDR1 MGHDK, CDR2 SYGVNS. For the CDR3, the DNA is TGTGCCAGCAGTGAATTTGGAACCTATGGCTACACCTTC. Translated, it gives CASSEFGTYGYTF.

The rearrangement uses TRBV2 and TRBJ1-5; D might be TRBD1 (6 bases). This CDR3 is 17 amino acids long. The germline V gene encodes CDR1 SNHLY and CDR2 FYNNEI. Trimming shortened V by 2 bases and J by 0 bases, and 14 bases separated the two germline ends. The CDR3 spells CASSEIGGGYSNQPQHF. DNA for the CDR3: TGTGCCAGCAGTGAAATTGGGGGCGGTTATAGCAATCAGCCCCAGCATTTT. Supplemented by reference TRBV2 and TRBJ1-5, the full variable domain reads EPEVTQTPSHQVTQMGQEVILRCVPISNHLYFYWYRQILGQKVEFLVSFYNNEISEKSEIFDDQFSVERPDGSNFTLKIRSTKLEDSAMYFCASSEIGGGYSNQPQHFGDGTRLSIL.

The chain is built from TRBV3-1 (or the pseudogene TRBV3-2) and TRBJ2-5; D tentatively fits TRBD1 or TRBD2 (5 bases each). Germline CDR1 is LGHDT and CDR2 is YNNKEL (reference sequence). V lost 1 base and J 5 bases, leaving 20 bases between the germline ends. CDR3 size: 17 residues. The CDR3 protein is CASSQGLGTLLLETQYF. The CDR3 bases are TGTGCCAGCAGCCAAGGGTTAGGGACCCTTTTATTGGAGACCCAGTACTTC.